This TCR beta chain stems from a study of regulatory T cells in long-lasting Graves disease. Whole-study results and caveats: Persistent patients shared more public clonotypes (2,741) than new patients (more than 900).

The CDR3 covers 16 residues. The V segment lost 2 bases and the J segment 3 bases; nucleotides outside the gene matches: 7. Per the germline V gene, CDR1 is MNHEY and CDR2 is SVGEGT. For this clonotype: As yet, its antigen is unknown.

Time point noted: newly diagnosed GD, antithyroid drugs for less than 3 months. There was RNA extracted from PBMCs, and the TCR library was made from it. In this cohort, patients came from an endocrinology department located in Xi'an, China. TCR beta libraries were built with iRepertoire HTBI primers and Arm-PCR of CDR3 regions. TCRdb passed the multiplex PCR reads through MiXCR, listing each CDR3 protein once. The sample includes roughly 430,000 distinct CDR3 sequences, 16% of them seen just once. This sample was also put to use in a study of T cells in Graves' hyperthyroidism and ophthalmopathy. From that second work: Initially, a first-round RT-PCR of the TCR CDR3 employed the HTBI primer set.

Sequencing used peripheral blood mononuclear cells (PBMCs), obtained at new diagnosis, from a patient treated with antithyroid drugs. The genes are TRBV6-2 or TRBV6-3 and TRBJ1-5, with 7 bases fitting TRBD1. The source of this sequence is a woman aged 30 to 39 with Graves disease. The chain's CDR3 is CASSYLGQEANQPQHF. CDR3 in DNA: TGTGCCAGCAGTTACCTAGGACAGGAGGCCAATCAGCCCCAGCATTTT.